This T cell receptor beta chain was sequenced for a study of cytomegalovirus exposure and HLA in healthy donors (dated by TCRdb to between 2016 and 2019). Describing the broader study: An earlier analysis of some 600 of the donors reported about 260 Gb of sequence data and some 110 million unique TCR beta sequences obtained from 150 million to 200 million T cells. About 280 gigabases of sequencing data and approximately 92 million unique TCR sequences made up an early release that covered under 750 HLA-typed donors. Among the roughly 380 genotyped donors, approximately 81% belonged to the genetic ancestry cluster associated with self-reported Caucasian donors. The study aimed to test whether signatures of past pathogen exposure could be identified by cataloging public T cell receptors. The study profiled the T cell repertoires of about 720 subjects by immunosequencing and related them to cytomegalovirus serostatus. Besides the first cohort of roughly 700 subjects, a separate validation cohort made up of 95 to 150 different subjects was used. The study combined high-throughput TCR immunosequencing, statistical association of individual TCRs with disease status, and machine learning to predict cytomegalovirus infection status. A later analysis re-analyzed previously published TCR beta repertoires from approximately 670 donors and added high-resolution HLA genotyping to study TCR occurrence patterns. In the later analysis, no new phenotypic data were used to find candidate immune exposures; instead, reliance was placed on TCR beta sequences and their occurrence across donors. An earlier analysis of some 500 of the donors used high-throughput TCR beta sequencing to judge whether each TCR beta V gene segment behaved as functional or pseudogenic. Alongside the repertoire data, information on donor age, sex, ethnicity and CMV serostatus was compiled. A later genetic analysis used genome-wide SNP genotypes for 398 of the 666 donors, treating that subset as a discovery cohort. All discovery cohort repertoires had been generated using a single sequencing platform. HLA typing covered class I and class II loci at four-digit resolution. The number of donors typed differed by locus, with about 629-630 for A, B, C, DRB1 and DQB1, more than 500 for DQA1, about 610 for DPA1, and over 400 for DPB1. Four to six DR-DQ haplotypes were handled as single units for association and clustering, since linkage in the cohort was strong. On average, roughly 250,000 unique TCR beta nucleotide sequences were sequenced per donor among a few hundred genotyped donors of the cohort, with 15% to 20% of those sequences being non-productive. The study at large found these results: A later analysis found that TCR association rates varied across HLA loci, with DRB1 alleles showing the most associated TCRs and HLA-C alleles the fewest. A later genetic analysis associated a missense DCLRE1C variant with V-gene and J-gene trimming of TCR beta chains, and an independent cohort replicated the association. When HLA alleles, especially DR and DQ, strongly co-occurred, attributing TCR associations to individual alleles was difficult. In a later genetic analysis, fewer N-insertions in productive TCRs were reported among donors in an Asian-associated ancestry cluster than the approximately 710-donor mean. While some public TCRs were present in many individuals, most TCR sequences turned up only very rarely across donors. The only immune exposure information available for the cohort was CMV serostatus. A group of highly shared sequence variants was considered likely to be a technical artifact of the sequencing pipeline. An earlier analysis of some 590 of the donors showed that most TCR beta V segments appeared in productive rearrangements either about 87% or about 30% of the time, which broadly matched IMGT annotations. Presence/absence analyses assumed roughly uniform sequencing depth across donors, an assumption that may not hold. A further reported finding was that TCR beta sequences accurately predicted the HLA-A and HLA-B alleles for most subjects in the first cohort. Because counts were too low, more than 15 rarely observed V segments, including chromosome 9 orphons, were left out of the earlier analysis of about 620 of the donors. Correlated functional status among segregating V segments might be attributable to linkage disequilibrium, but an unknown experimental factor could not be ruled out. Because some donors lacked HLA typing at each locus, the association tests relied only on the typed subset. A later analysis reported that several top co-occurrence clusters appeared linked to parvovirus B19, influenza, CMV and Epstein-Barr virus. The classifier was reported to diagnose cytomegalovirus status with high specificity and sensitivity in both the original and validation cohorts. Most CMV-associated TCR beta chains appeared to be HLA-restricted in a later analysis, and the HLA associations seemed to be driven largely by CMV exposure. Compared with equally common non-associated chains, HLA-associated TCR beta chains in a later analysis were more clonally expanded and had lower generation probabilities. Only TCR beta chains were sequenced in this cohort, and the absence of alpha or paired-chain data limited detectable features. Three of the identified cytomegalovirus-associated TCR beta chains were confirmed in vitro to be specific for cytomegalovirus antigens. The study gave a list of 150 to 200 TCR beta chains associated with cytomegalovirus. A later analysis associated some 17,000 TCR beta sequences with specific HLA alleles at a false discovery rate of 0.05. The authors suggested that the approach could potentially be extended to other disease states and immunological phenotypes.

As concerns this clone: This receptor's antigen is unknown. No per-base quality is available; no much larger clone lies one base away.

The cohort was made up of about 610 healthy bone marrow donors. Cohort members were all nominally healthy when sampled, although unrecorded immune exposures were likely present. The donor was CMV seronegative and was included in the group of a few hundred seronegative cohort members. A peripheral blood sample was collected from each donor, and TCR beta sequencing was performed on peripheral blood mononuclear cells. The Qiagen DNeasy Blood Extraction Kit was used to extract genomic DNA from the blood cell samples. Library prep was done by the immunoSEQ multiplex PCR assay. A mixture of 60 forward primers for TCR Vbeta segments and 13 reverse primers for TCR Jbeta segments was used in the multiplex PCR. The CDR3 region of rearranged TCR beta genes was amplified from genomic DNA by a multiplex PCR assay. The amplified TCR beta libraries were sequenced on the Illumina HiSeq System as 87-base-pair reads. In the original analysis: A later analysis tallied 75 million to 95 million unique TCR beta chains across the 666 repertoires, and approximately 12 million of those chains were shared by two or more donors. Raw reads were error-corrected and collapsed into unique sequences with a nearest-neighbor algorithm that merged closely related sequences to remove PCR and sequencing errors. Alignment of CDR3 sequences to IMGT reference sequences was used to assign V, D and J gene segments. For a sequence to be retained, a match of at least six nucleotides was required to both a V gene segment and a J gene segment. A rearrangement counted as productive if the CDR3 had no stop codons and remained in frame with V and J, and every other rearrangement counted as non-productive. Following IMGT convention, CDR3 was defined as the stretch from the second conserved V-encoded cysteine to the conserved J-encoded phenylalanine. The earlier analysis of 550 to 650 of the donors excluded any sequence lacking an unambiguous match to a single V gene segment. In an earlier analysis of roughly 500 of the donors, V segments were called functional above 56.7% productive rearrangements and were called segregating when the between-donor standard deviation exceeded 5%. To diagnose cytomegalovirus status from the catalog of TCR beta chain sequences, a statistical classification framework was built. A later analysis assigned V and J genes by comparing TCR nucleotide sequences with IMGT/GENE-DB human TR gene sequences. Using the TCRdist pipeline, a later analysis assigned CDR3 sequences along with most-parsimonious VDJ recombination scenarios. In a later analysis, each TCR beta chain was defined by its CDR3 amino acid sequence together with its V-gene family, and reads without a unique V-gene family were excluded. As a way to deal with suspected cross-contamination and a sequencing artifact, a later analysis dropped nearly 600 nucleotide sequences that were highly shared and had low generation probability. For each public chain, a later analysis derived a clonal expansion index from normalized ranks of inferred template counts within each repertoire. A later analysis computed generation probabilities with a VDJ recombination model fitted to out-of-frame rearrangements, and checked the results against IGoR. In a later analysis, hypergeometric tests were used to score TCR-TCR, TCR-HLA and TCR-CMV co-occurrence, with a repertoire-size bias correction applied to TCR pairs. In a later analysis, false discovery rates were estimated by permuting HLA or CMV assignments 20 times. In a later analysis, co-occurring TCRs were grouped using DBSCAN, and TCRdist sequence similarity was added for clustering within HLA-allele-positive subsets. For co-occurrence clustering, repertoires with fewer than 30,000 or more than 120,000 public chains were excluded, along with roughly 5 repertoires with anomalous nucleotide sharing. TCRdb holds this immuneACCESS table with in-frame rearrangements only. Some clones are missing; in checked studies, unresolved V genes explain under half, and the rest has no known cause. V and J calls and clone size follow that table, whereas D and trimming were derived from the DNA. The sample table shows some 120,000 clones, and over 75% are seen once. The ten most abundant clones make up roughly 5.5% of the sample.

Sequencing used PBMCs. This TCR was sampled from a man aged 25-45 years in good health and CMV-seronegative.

The CDR3 loop reads CASSQALLPYEQYF. The DNA reads as follows: TGCGCCAGCAGCCAAGCTCTTCTTCCCTACGAGCAGTACTTC. The rearrangement joined TRBV4-1 to TRBJ2-7; the D gene assignment is ambiguous. Based on the germline V gene, the CDR1 and CDR2 sequences are MGHRA and YSYEKL. The CDR3 contains 14 residues, cysteine and phenylalanine counted. The kept DNA is CDR3 alone, 42 bases in frame from the first base. The germline ends are 9 bases apart after V is trimmed by 1 base and J by 2 bases.